This TCR beta chain comes out of a study of blood T cell repertoires in COVID-19. Method: immunoSEQ multiplex PCR; TCRdb's copy keeps in-frame clones and lacks some. The table lists about 280,000 clones, 85% of them singletons. CDR1 is LGHNA, CDR2 YSLEER, per germline. The CDR3 has 17 amino acids. Trimming cost V 0 bases and J 0 bases; bases outside gene matches: 4. The sequenced sample consisted of PBMCs or T cells enriched from blood (not recorded which). The TCR comes from a woman aged 45 to 65 who had recovered from COVID-19. The genes are TRBV4-3 and TRBJ2-1; 8 positions match TRBD2. The CDR3 region has the DNA TGCGCCAGCAGCCAAGAGATAGCGGGGCTCTCCTACAATGAGCAGTTCTTC. This gives the protein CASSQEIAGLSYNEQFF.